This TCR beta chain was captured in a study of siplizumab effects on memory and regulatory T cells. Sequencing of unstimulated naive, memory, effector memory and TEMRA subsets was performed in three donor pairs. General observations from the study: Naive or memory phenotype assignment was not possible for roughly 80-97% of proliferating CD4+ or CD8+ clones. The Treg-derived share of mappable alloreactive CD4+ clones averaged 68.8% with siplizumab and around 26% in controls.

Germline CDR1 and CDR2: LGHNT and FRNRAP. The CDR3 consists of 13 residues. The V and J ends lost 6 bases and 6 bases respectively, with 12 bases between them. Worth noting for this clone: Its antigen is undetermined.

Sequencing used immunoSEQ multiplex PCR; TCRdb keeps in-frame clones, though not all of them. The sample yields 70,000 to 95,000 clones, 95% to 97% seen once. This TCR was recovered from a human donor in good health. The chain joins TRBV12-5 to TRBJ1-5, with a weak D call TRBD1 (5 bases). Sequenced input: naive CD4+ T cells sorted from blood. In DNA, the CDR3 is TGTGCTAGTGGCCTGGGGGGAGGTCAGCCCCAGCATTTT. Amino acid sequence: CASGLGGGQPQHF.